These 19 T cell receptor beta chains were sequenced from one sample in a study of shared clonotypes between healthy human individuals. The repertoire was sequenced with immunoSEQ multiplex PCR; TCRdb's copy has only in-frame clones and lacks some. The sample holds about a million clones; approximately 80% are singletons and the top ten take 0.89%. Specimen: memory CD4+ T cells from PBMCs. Subset indicated: CD45RA-negative fraction. These receptors all stem from a man aged 18-30 years in good health. Some clones in this sample may be carry-over from other donors' samples.

The chain has TRBV6-6 and TRBJ1-1; no definite D call. Trimming removed 2 bases at V and 6 bases at J, with 4 bases between. CDR3 length equals 11 residues. The V gene's germline CDR1 is MNHNY and CDR2 SVGAGI (reference sequence). The CDR3 bases are TGTGCCAGCAGTTACCCCCCTGAAGCTTTCTTT. Protein: CASSYPPEAFF.

The table lists this clone with a few counts. The sample holds other DNA sequences that translate to the same CDR3. The chain combines TRBV9 with TRBJ2-1, with 7 bases that match TRBD1. Germline CDR1 and CDR2: SGDLS and YYNGEE. The V segment lost 0 bases and the J segment 4 bases; nucleotides outside the gene matches: 4. The CDR3 length is 15 residues. This CDR3 reads CASSVGQGRYNEQFF. As DNA, the CDR3 is TGTGCCAGCAGCGTAGGACAGGGAAGGTACAATGAGCAGTTCTTC.

The chain couples TRBV28 to TRBJ2-7, with 7 bases matching TRBD2. After removal of 0 bases from V and 2 bases from J, the junction contained 7 bases not matched to a gene. This CDR3 has 16 amino acids. Germline CDR1 MDHEN, CDR2 SYDVKM. This CDR3 reads CASSLWASGAPYEQYF. CDR3 nucleotides: TGTGCCAGCAGTTTATGGGCTAGCGGAGCCCCCTACGAGCAGTACTTC.

As DNA, the CDR3 is TGTGCCAGCAGTTTAGACGGCTCCGCGACTAACTATGGCTACACCTTC. Translated: CASSLDGSATNYGYTF. The gene calls are TRBV27 and TRBJ1-2, with D uncertain. Trimming shortened V by 2 bases and J by 0 bases, and 13 bases separated the two germline ends. CDR3 length: 16 residues. CDR1 MNHEY and CDR2 SMNVEV come from the germline V gene (reference sequence).

This chain uses TRBV5-4 with TRBJ2-2, with a weak D call TRBD1 (7 bases). V gave up 1 base and J gave up 5 bases, with 21 bases separating them. The CDR3 consists of 18 residues. Germline loops: CDR1 SGHNT, CDR2 YYREEE (reference sequence). The CDR3 bases are TGTGCCAGCAGCTTGTTGGGGGGCCAAGGGGGCAAGACCGGGGAGCTGTTTTTT. Encoded protein: CASSLLGGQGGKTGELFF.

This clone came up a few times. The chain links TRBV14 to TRBJ2-7, with no clear D. This CDR3 is built from 14 residues. Germline values: CDR1 SGHDN, CDR2 FVKESK. Trimming removed 0 bases from V and 4 bases from J, with 10 bases in between. The CDR3, as DNA: TGTGCCAGCAGCCAAGACGTAGGAGCTTACGAGCAGTACTTC. Its protein is CASSQDVGAYEQYF.

The J gene is TRBJ2-7, the V gene TRBV29-1, with D unresolved. The CDR3 has 11 amino acids. V lost 4 bases, J lost 3 bases, and 7 bases lay in between. In germline, CDR1 is SQVTM, CDR2 ANQGSEA. As DNA, the CDR3 is TGCAGCGTTGCCCAGCACTACGAGCAGTACTTC. Residues: CSVAQHYEQYF.

This clone was counted once. V is TRBV5-1 and J is TRBJ2-7; TRBD1 aligns across 10 bases. Trimming took 4 bases from V and 3 from J; bases not matched to a gene: 7. The CDR3 extends over 15 amino acids. Germline CDR1 reads SGHRS; CDR2 reads YFSETQ. The CDR3 is CASSIRQGAGYEQYF. For the CDR3, the DNA is TGCGCCAGCAGCATAAGACAGGGGGCTGGCTACGAGCAGTACTTC.

J is TRBJ2-7 and V is TRBV9; D unclear. The CDR3 length is 13 residues. The germline V gene has CDR1 SGDLS and CDR2 YYNGEE. Trimming cost V 0 bases and J 7 bases, with 11 bases left between them. CDR3 sequence (DNA): TGTGCCAGCAGCGTAGTTGAAATGGGGGAGCAGTACTTC. This sequence encodes CASSVVEMGEQYF.

This chain uses TRBV7-2 with TRBJ1-5, with unresolved D. The CDR3 consists of 15 residues. The germline V and J ends were trimmed by 0 bases and 3 bases, with 9 bases remaining between them. Germline CDR1 is SGHTA and CDR2 is FQGNSA. The chain's CDR3 is CASSLAWSFNQPQHF. In nucleotides, the CDR3 is TGTGCCAGCAGCTTAGCGTGGAGTTTCAATCAGCCCCAGCATTTT.

This clone was counted once. The gene calls are TRBV7-2 and TRBJ2-5; D not certain. The CDR3 is made up of 12 amino acids. The V end was cut by 4 bases, the J end by 0 bases, with 3 bases between. Germline CDR1 is SGHTA and CDR2 is FQGNSA. CDR3 bases: TGTGCCAGCAGCTCATACCAAGAGACCCAGTACTTC. It specifies CASSSYQETQYF.

This clone occurred a few times. Other DNA sequences in this sample translate to the same CDR3. J is TRBJ1-2 and V is TRBV5-4; unclear D gene. Looked up from germline, CDR1 is SGHNT and CDR2 is YYREEE (reference sequence). There are 13 residues in the CDR3. V was trimmed by 0 bases and J by 2 bases, leaving 5 bases between them. CDR3 in amino acids: CASSLDGNYGYTF. CDR3 in DNA: TGTGCCAGCAGCTTGGACGGAAACTATGGCTACACCTTC. The full variable domain, rest sourced from reference TRBV5-4 and TRBJ1-2, is ETGVTQSPTHLIKTRGQQVTLRCSSQSGHNTVSWYQQALGQGPQFIFQYYREEENGRGNFPPRFSGLQFPNYSSELNVNALELDDSALYLCASSLDGNYGYTFGSGTRLTVV.

The chain combines TRBV10-3 with TRBJ1-1; TRBD1 matches at 7 bases. The CDR3 has 16 residues. CDR1 is ENHRY and CDR2 is SYGVKD in the germline V gene. The trim removed 3 bases at V and 0 bases at J, leaving 7 bases unmatched. CDR3 region: CAISEGGARVNTEAFF. DNA for the CDR3: TGTGCCATCAGTGAAGGGGGCGCGAGGGTGAACACTGAAGCTTTCTTT.

The rearrangement uses TRBV6-5 and TRBJ2-7; 14 nucleotides match TRBD2. This CDR3 has 15 amino acids. J gave up 6 bases and V 0 bases, and 1 base lay outside the gene matches. Germline lookup yields CDR1 MNHEY and CDR2 SVGAGI. The CDR3 loop is CASSYSTSGRVEQYF. In nucleotides, the CDR3 is TGTGCCAGCAGTTACTCGACTAGCGGGAGGGTCGAGCAGTACTTC.

This chain links TRBV27 with TRBJ2-5; possibly TRBD2 for D (5 bases). The DNA matches TRBJ2-7 better at its end, which makes the J call doubtful. CDR3 size: 14 residues. Per the germline V gene, CDR1 is MNHEY and CDR2 is SMNVEV (reference sequence). DNA for the CDR3: TGTGCCAGCAGTTCCCTCGGGATCTCCTACGAGCAGTACTTC. Amino acid sequence: CASSSLGISYEQYF.

Comment on this clone: This may be a read error: a much more frequent sequence differs by one nucleotide. The CDR3 nucleotides read TGCGCCAGCAGCTCCTCCGGGACAGGGGCCTACGAGCAGTACTTC. Translation gives CASSSSGTGAYEQYF. The chain employs TRBV5-1 and TRBJ2-7; TRBD1 aligns across 10 bases. After removal of 3 bases from V and 2 bases from J, the junction contained 5 bases not matched to a gene. The CDR3 spans 15 residues. The germline gives CDR1 SGHRS, CDR2 YFSETQ.

A remark on this clone: A much more abundant neighbour one base away suggests this may be a read error. This rearrangement joins TRBV6-6 to TRBJ2-1, with D hard to call. Germline V gene lookup returns CDR1 MNHNY and CDR2 SVGAGI (reference sequence). This CDR3 spans 13 amino acids. The V end was cut by 6 bases, the J end by 0 bases, with 6 bases between. Here the CDR3 reads CASSRSSYNEQFF. Here the CDR3 DNA reads TGTGCCAGCAGCAGGAGCTCCTACAATGAGCAGTTCTTC.

The chain links TRBV2 to TRBJ2-6, with D unresolved. This CDR3 region has 13 residues. V lost 6 bases and J 4 bases, leaving 7 bases between the germline ends. Germline V gene data show CDR1 as SNHLY and CDR2 as FYNNEI. CDR3 region: CASSQEGANVLTF. CDR3 DNA: TGTGCCAGCAGCCAGGAAGGGGCCAACGTCCTGACTTTC.

The V call is TRBV10-3, the J call TRBJ2-7; D is perhaps TRBD1 (5 bases). Germline assignment: CDR1 ENHRY and CDR2 SYGVKD. The V end lost 2 bases, the J end lost 3 bases, and 11 bases lay between the germline ends. The CDR3 consists of 14 residues. CDR3 sequence reads: CAISEAQGYYEQYF. The CDR3 DNA sequence: TGTGCCATCAGTGAGGCCCAGGGATACTACGAGCAGTACTTC.